The rows below give T cell receptor beta chains drawn from one sample of a study of vaccination and CD4 T cells after COVID-19. MiXCR, applied by TCRdb to the PCR reads, yields one record per CDR3 protein. Counted here are 15,000 to 20,000 distinct CDR3 sequences, less than 65% occurring once; the ten biggest clones make up around 12%. The antigens these receptors bind are not known. The sequencing input was CD4+ T cells from blood, cultured in vitro. These receptors were obtained from a human donor who had recovered from COVID-19. Both conserved end residues are part of each CDR3. The D gene is left open where the match is weak. Clone size is shown for a subset of rows, as once, few, many or a class of expanded clone.

cdr3_length	j_call	v_call	d_call	clone_size	cdr3_nt	cdr3_aa
15	TRBJ2-5	TRBV7-6	NA	NA	TGTGCCAGCAGCTTAGTGGGACACCGAGAAGAGACCCAGTACTTC	CASSLVGHREETQYF
17	TRBJ2-1	TRBV7-6	TRBD2	NA	TGTGCCAGCAGCTTAGGGGTACTAGCGGGAGTGCGCAATGAGCAGTTCTTC	CASSLGVLAGVRNEQFF
14	TRBJ1-2	TRBV11-3	NA	NA	TGTGCCAGCAGCTTAGGAGCAGTAGACTATGGCTACACCTTC	CASSLGAVDYGYTF
15	TRBJ2-5	TRBV20-1	NA	few	TGCAGTGCTAGAGACCCACAGGGTGCCCAAGAGACCCAGTACTTC	CSARDPQGAQETQYF
16	TRBJ2-5	TRBV24-1	TRBD2	NA	TGTGCCACCAGTGAGACAGCGGGGGTTCCGGGGGAGACCCAGTACTTC	CATSETAGVPGETQYF
16	TRBJ2-1	TRBV4-1	NA	once	TGCGCCAGCAGCCAGACAAAGGGGTTCGGATACAATGAGCAGTTCTTC	CASSQTKGFGYNEQFF
14	TRBJ1-2	TRBV19	NA	once	TGTGCCAGTAGTTCTGGACAGTTTAACTATGGCTACACCTTC	CASSSGQFNYGYTF
16	TRBJ1-2	TRBV28	NA	NA	TGTGCCAGCAGTTTACGTCCGAACGGAGGAAGTGGTGGCTACACCTTC	CASSLRPNGGSGGYTF
15	TRBJ2-5	TRBV7-2	NA	few	TGTGCCAGCAGCTTTTTGACGGCAGGGCAAGAGACCCAGTACTTC	CASSFLTAGQETQYF
18	TRBJ1-5	TRBV21-1	NA	NA	TGTGCCAGCAGCAAAGCGTCCCGGGACAAACGCTTTTATCAGCCCCAGCATTTT	CASSKASRDKRFYQPQHF
15	TRBJ2-5	TRBV6-1	TRBD2	NA	TGTGCCAGCAGTGAACTAGCGGGGGGGCAAGAGACCCAGTACTTC	CASSELAGGQETQYF
15	TRBJ2-7	TRBV9	NA	NA	TGTGCCAGCAGCGTAGGCGCTCTTGGGTCCTACGAGCAGTACTTC	CASSVGALGSYEQYF
15	TRBJ1-5	TRBV30	NA	NA	TGTGCCTGGAGTGTAGGGACCGTTAGCAATCAGCCCCAGCATTTT	CAWSVGTVSNQPQHF
15	TRBJ2-3	TRBV20-1	NA	NA	TGCAGTGCTAGAGACCGGGGGGCCAGCACAGATACGCAGTATTTT	CSARDRGASTDTQYF
16	TRBJ1-5	TRBV7-3	NA	NA	TGTGCCAGCAGCCCCCCTAGATCTTATAGCAATCAGCCCCAGCATTTT	CASSPPRSYSNQPQHF
15	TRBJ2-7	TRBV28	TRBD1	NA	TGTGCCAGCAGTCCCGGACAGGGAATCTTTCGCGAGCAGTACTTC	CASSPGQGIFREQYF
15	TRBJ1-1	TRBV18	NA	once	TGTGCCAGCTCACCACGGTGGCACAGGAACACTGAAGCTTTCTTT	CASSPRWHRNTEAFF
17	TRBJ2-1	TRBV7-2	TRBD2	NA	TGTGCCAGCAGCTTAGCGGGAGGGGTAAGCTCCTACAATGAGCAGTTCTTC	CASSLAGGVSSYNEQFF
14	TRBJ2-1	TRBV19	NA	NA	TGTGCCAGTAGGATGAATCAGGGATCGAGTGAGCAGTTCTTC	CASRMNQGSSEQFF
14	TRBJ2-5	TRBV12-3/TRBV12-4	NA	NA	TGTGCCAGCAGCGCACAGGGTCGGCGGGAGACCCAGTACTTC	CASSAQGRRETQYF
13	TRBJ2-2	TRBV7-2	NA	NA	TGTGCAGAGGGAGGATTGGGGACCGGGGAGCTGTTTTTT	CAEGGLGTGELFF
14	TRBJ2-5	TRBV19	TRBD1	NA	TGTGCCAGTAGTATAGGGACAGGGAGAGAGACCCAGTACTTC	CASSIGTGRETQYF
16	TRBJ1-2	TRBV7-2	TRBD1	NA	TGTGCCAGCAGCTCTGGATTGACAGGGTATTTGCATGGCTACACCTTC	CASSSGLTGYLHGYTF
13	TRBJ2-2	TRBV7-2	NA	NA	TGTGCCAGCGGCAGGGGGGGCACCGGGGAGCTGTTTTTT	CASGRGGTGELFF
16	TRBJ2-2	TRBV6-2/TRBV6-3	TRBD1	NA	TGTGCCAGCAGACGAGACAGGGCCCGGGACACCGGGGAGCTGTTTTTT	CASRRDRARDTGELFF
14	TRBJ2-5	TRBV20-1	NA	NA	TGCAGTGCTAGTGAGATCCACCTGGGAGAGACCCAGTACTTC	CSASEIHLGETQYF
11	TRBJ2-7	TRBV28	NA	few	TGTGCCAGCAGTTTACAGGCTAAGCAGTACTTC	CASSLQAKQYF
15	TRBJ2-3	TRBV15	TRBD2	NA	TGTGCCACCAGCAGGCCGGGACTAGCGGGGGATACGCAGTATTTT	CATSRPGLAGDTQYF
15	TRBJ2-7	TRBV19	NA	NA	TGTGCCAGTAGTACCGGGGTAGAGGGGACCTACGAGCAGTACTTC	CASSTGVEGTYEQYF
13	TRBJ1-6	TRBV12-3/TRBV12-4	NA	NA	TGTGCCAGCAGTTTAGCGCTGGGTTCACCCCTCCACTTT	CASSLALGSPLHF
14	TRBJ1-2	TRBV6-5	TRBD1	NA	TGTGCCAGCAGTTTGAGACAGGGCTTGAGTGGCTACACCTTC	CASSLRQGLSGYTF
14	TRBJ1-1	TRBV20-1	TRBD1	NA	TGCAGTGCTAAACCAGGGACAGGGGACACTGAAGCTTTCTTT	CSAKPGTGDTEAFF
14	TRBJ1-3	TRBV7-2	NA	NA	TGTGCCAGCAGCTTCCGACCCCAAGGAAACACCATATATTTT	CASSFRPQGNTIYF
14	TRBJ2-2	TRBV6-1	NA	NA	TGTGCCAGCAGTGGAGCGTTCGACACCGGGGAGCTGTTTTTT	CASSGAFDTGELFF
14	TRBJ1-5	TRBV6-1	TRBD1	few	TGTGCCAGCAGGGGACAGGGGGTCAATCAGCCCCAGCATTTT	CASRGQGVNQPQHF
11	TRBJ2-5	TRBV20-1	NA	NA	TGCAGTGGTCCTTGGGGGGAGACCCAGTACTTC	CSGPWGETQYF
15	TRBJ2-1	TRBV10-2	TRBD2	NA	TGCGCCAGCAGTATTAGCGGGACCTCGTACAATGAGCAGTTCTTC	CASSISGTSYNEQFF
15	TRBJ2-5	TRBV12-3/TRBV12-4	TRBD1	NA	TGTGCCAGCAGTTTAGCGGGACAGCTATGGAATGCCCAGTACTTC	CASSLAGQLWNAQYF
16	TRBJ2-7	TRBV12-3/TRBV12-4	NA	NA	TGTGCCAGCAGTTTGGGGGCGGGATCGAGCTCCTACGAGCAGTACTTC	CASSLGAGSSSYEQYF
12	TRBJ1-3	TRBV12-3/TRBV12-4	NA	few	TGTGCCAGCAGTTTTGGGGGAAACACCATATATTTT	CASSFGGNTIYF
15	TRBJ2-2	TRBV27	TRBD2	few	TGTGCCAGCAGTTGGACTAGCGGGAACACCGGGGAGCTGTTTTTT	CASSWTSGNTGELFF
13	TRBJ1-2	TRBV2	NA	NA	TGTGCCAGCAGTGACGACAGAAGCTATGGCTACACCTTC	CASSDDRSYGYTF
15	TRBJ1-5	TRBV7-8	TRBD1	NA	TGTGCCAGCAGCCCAAGGGACAGGGGGCATCAGCCCCAGCATTTT	CASSPRDRGHQPQHF
14	TRBJ1-6	TRBV7-8	NA	NA	TGTGCCAGCAGCTTAGAGCAGGGCAATTCACCCCTCCACTTT	CASSLEQGNSPLHF
12	TRBJ2-3	TRBV6-1	TRBD1	NA	TGTGCCAGCAGACAGGGGGCAGATACGCAGTATTTT	CASRQGADTQYF
14	TRBJ1-6	TRBV27	TRBD1	NA	TGTGCCAGCAGGCTCCGGGACAGGGCTTCACCCCTCCACTTT	CASRLRDRASPLHF
15	TRBJ1-3	TRBV7-9	NA	NA	TGTGCCAGCAGCCTCCGGACCCCCCCTGGAAACACCATATATTTT	CASSLRTPPGNTIYF
14	TRBJ1-2	TRBV24-1	TRBD1	NA	TGTGCCACCAGTGATCCGGACAGGGTCTATGGCTACACCTTC	CATSDPDRVYGYTF
14	TRBJ2-4	TRBV27	NA	NA	TGTGCCAGCAGTACCCTTATAGCCAAAAACATTCAGTACTTC	CASSTLIAKNIQYF
12	TRBJ1-1	TRBV10-3	NA	few	TGTGCCATCGCTCAGGAAAGGGCTGAAGCTTTCTTT	CAIAQERAEAFF
16	TRBJ1-5	TRBV24-1	TRBD1	NA	TGTGCCACCAGTGATCCGGGACAGGGGAAGAATCAGCCCCAGCATTTT	CATSDPGQGKNQPQHF
15	TRBJ2-3	TRBV10-1	TRBD1	once	TGCGCCAGCAGTGTTGGACAGGGGGCGGGTGATACGCAGTATTTT	CASSVGQGAGDTQYF
13	TRBJ2-7	TRBV6-5	NA	NA	TGTGCCAGCAGTTTGAGGCCAGCCGGAGAGCAGTACTTC	CASSLRPAGEQYF
14	TRBJ2-7	TRBV2	NA	NA	TGTGCCAGCAGGCCCACAGGGAGAAGGGACGAGCAGTACTTC	CASRPTGRRDEQYF
15	TRBJ1-2	TRBV2	NA	few	TGTGCCAGCAGACACAACCGATCCCCTAACTATGGCTACACCTTC	CASRHNRSPNYGYTF
14	TRBJ1-1	TRBV10-3	TRBD1	NA	TGTGCCATCAGGGTCGACAGGGGGCTCACTGAAGCTTTCTTT	CAIRVDRGLTEAFF
11	TRBJ1-2	TRBV7-9	NA	NA	TGTGCCAGCTCCAAGGGGTATGGCTACACCTTC	CASSKGYGYTF
12	TRBJ2-5	TRBV29-1	NA	NA	TGCAGCGTTTTGTACAGGGAGAAGACCCAGTACTTC	CSVLYREKTQYF